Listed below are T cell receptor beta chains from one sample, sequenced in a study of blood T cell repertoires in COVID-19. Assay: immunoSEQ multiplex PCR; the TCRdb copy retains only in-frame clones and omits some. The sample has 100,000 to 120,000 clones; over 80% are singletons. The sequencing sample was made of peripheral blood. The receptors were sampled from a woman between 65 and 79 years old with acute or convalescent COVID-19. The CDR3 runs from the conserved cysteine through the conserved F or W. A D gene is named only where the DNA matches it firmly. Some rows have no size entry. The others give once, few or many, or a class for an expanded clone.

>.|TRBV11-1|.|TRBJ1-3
TGTGCCAGCAGCTCAACAGCAGCAGGGAGAAACACCATATATTTT
CASSSTAAGRNTIYF
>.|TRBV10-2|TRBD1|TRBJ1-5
TGCGCCAGCCCAGAAGGGTGCAGGGGGTTATTGGGAGGCAATCAGCCCCAGCATTTT
CASPEGCRGLLGGNQPQHF
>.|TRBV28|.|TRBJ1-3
TGTGCCAGCAGTTCTCCGGGACACAACTCTGGAAACACCATATATTTT
CASSSPGHNSGNTIYF
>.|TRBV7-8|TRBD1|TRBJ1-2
TGTGCCAGCAGCTTGACAGGGGGTGAGGGTGGCTACACCTTC
CASSLTGGEGGYTF
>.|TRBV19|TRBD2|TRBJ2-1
TGTGCCAGTAGTAACATGGGCGGGAGGGCCCGTTCCAACTCCTACAATGAGCAGTTCTTC
CASSNMGGRARSNSYNEQFF
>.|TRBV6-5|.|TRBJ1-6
TGTGCCAGCAGCACAACAAGATATAATTCACCCCTCCACTTT
CASSTTRYNSPLHF
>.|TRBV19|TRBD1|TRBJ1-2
TGTGCCAGTAACTTGGACAGGAACCATGGCTACACCTTC
CASNLDRNHGYTF
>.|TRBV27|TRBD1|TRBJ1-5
TGTGCCAGCAGTCTCGCGACAGGGCCCAATCAGCCCCAGCATTTT
CASSLATGPNQPQHF
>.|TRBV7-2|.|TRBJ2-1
TGTGCCAGCAGCTTAGTGGGAGTACTCTACAATGAGCAGTTCTTC
CASSLVGVLYNEQFF
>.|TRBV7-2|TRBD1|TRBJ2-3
TGTGCCAGCAGCTTTCGAGGGGACAGGGGTTTCGCAGATACGCAGTATTTT
CASSFRGDRGFADTQYF
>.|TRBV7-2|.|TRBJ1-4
TGTGCCAGCAGCCCCGGGAGGGCTAATGAAAAACTGTTTTTT
CASSPGRANEKLFF
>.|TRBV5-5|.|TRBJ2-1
TGTGCCAGCAGCCCTCGGTACGACAATGAGCAGTTCTTC
CASSPRYDNEQFF
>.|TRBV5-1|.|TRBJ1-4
TGCGCCAGCAGCTTGACAGGGAATGAAAAACTGTTTTTT
CASSLTGNEKLFF
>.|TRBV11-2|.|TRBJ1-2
TGTGCCAGCAGCGAGCAGGGTTATGGCTACACCTTC
CASSEQGYGYTF
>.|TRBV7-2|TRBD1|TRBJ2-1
TGTGCCAGCAGCCCGACAGGGATCAATGAGCAGTTCTTC
CASSPTGINEQFF
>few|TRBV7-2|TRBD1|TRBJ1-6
TGTGCCAGCAGCCAGGAATGGGACAGTACGCCCCTCCACTTT
CASSQEWDSTPLHF
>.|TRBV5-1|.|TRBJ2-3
TGCGCCAGCAGCTTGGCACAGGACACAGATACGCAGTATTTT
CASSLAQDTDTQYF
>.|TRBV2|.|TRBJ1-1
TGTGCCAGCATAGGGGAAGTGAACACTGAAGCTTTCTTT
CASIGEVNTEAFF
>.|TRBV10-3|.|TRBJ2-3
TGTGCCATCCGAAGAGCGGGTGCAGATCCCACAGATACGCAGTATTTT
CAIRRAGADPTDTQYF
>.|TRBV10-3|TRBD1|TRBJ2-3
TGTGCCATCAGAAACGGGACAGGGCCTGTCGGTACGCAGTATTTT
CAIRNGTGPVGTQYF
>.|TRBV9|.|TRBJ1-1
TGTGCCAGCAGCCTCGACGAGGGGACAGAAGCTTTCTTT
CASSLDEGTEAFF
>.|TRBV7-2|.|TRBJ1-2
TGTGCCAGCAGCCCAACACCTGGGGGGAAGGATGGCTACACCTTC
CASSPTPGGKDGYTF
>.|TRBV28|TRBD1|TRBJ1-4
TGTGCCAGCAGGGAGTGGGGACAGGGGAATGAAAAACTGTTTTTT
CASREWGQGNEKLFF
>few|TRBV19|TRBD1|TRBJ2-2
TGTGCCAGTAAAGGAACAGGGGACACCGGGGAGCTGTTTTTT
CASKGTGDTGELFF
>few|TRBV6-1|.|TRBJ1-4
TGTGCCAGCAGTGAGTCAGGGCCCGCTAATGAAAAACTGTTTTTT
CASSESGPANEKLFF
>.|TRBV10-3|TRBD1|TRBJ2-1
TGTGCCAGCCGAGGGACAGGGCCCAACAATGAGCAGTTCTTC
CASRGTGPNNEQFF